The 14 T cell receptor beta chains below were found in one sample sequenced in a study of cytomegalovirus exposure and HLA in healthy donors. The data were produced by immunoSEQ multiplex PCR, yet TCRdb's version contains in-frame clones alone and is incomplete. The sample holds a few hundred thousand clones, approximately 90% seen once. Material for sequencing was PBMCs. Receptors were obtained from a woman aged 18 to 35 in good health and CMV-seronegative.

This chain uses TRBV6-1 with TRBJ1-5; D gene uncertain. Per germline, CDR1 MNHNS and CDR2 SASEGT. The CDR3 sequence is 12 residues long. V gave up 6 bases and J gave up 7 bases, with 10 bases separating them. The CDR3 here is CASSGSGQPQHF. The CDR3 nucleotides read TGTGCCAGCAGCGGGAGTGGCCAGCCCCAGCATTTT.

The J gene is TRBJ2-1, the V gene TRBV7-2; tentative D call: TRBD1 (5 bases). This CDR3 spans 14 amino acids. Trimming took off 5 bases at V and 4 bases at J, with 12 bases between the two ends. Germline lookup yields CDR1 SGHTA and CDR2 FQGNSA. CDR3 protein: CASSREGAYNEQFF. DNA for the CDR3: TGTGCCAGCAGCCGCGAAGGGGCGTACAATGAGCAGTTCTTC.

The gene calls are TRBV18 and TRBJ1-4; D is unresolved. Trimming took off 6 bases at V and 0 bases at J, with 11 bases between the two ends. CDR3 length: 15 amino acids. Germline lookup yields CDR1 KGHSH and CDR2 LQKENI. CDR3 in amino acids: CASSRFAATNEKLFF. The DNA for the CDR3 is TGTGCCAGCTCGCGATTTGCTGCAACTAATGAAAAACTGTTTTTT.

The rearrangement joins TRBV27 to TRBJ1-5; 9 bases match TRBD1. The J segment lost 1 base and the V segment lost 2 bases, leaving 9 bases of the junction unmatched. CDR3 length: 18 amino acids. Germline V gene data show CDR1 as MNHEY and CDR2 as SMNVEV (reference sequence). The DNA of the CDR3 is TGTGCCAGCAGTTTAATGGGCCGACAGGGGGTAAGCAATCAGCCCCAGCATTTT. It codes for CASSLMGRQGVSNQPQHF.

The gene calls are TRBV11-3 and TRBJ2-5; D gene unclear. V shed 5 bases and J shed 5 bases, with 12 bases lying between them. This CDR3 comprises 13 residues. The germline CDR1 and CDR2 sequences are SGHNT and YENEEA. This CDR3 reads CASSPYFGETQYF. The CDR3 DNA reads TGTGCCAGCAGCCCCTACTTCGGGGAGACCCAGTACTTC.

The chain employs TRBV5-6 and TRBJ2-7, with TRBD1 matching over 7 bases. This CDR3 comprises 14 residues. The J segment lost 4 bases and the V segment lost 2 bases, leaving 6 bases of the junction unmatched. Per germline, CDR1 SGHDT and CDR2 YYEEEE. The CDR3 sequence: CASSFSGTVYEQYF. CDR3 coding DNA: TGTGCCAGCAGCTTCTCCGGGACAGTTTACGAGCAGTACTTC.

The V call is TRBV14, the J call TRBJ2-7, with TRBD2 matching 8 bases. The V and J ends lost 3 bases and 4 bases, in that order; junction bases with no gene match: 8. Looked up from germline, CDR1 is SGHDN and CDR2 is FVKESK. CDR3 length equals 15 residues. The CDR3 nucleotides are TGTGCCAGCAGCCAGATAGCGGGACTTGGATACGAGCAGTACTTC. Translating gives CASSQIAGLGYEQYF.

The chain links TRBV20-1 to TRBJ2-1; a possible D gene is TRBD2 (5 bases). With 3 bases removed from V and 11 bases from J, the gap between germline ends came to 8 bases. The CDR3 totals 10 residues. From germline, CDR1 is DFQATT and CDR2 SNEGSKA (reference sequence). CDR3 coding DNA: TGCAGTGCTAGGGACTTGAAGCAGTTCTTC. Amino acids: CSARDLKQFF.

The gene calls are TRBV2 and TRBJ1-5, with 9 bases that match TRBD1. CDR1 and CDR2 from the germline V gene are SNHLY and FYNNEI. CDR3 length equals 15 residues. The junction had 5 bases not matched to a gene; V was cut back by 1 base and J by 7 bases. CDR3 residues: CASSEGGQGWQPQHF. The CDR3 DNA reads TGTGCCAGCAGTGAAGGGGGACAGGGTTGGCAGCCCCAGCATTTT. The full variable domain, completed using reference TRBV2 and TRBJ1-5, is EPEVTQTPSHQVTQMGQEVILRCVPISNHLYFYWYRQILGQKVEFLVSFYNNEISEKSEIFDDQFSVERPDGSNFTLKIRSTKLEDSAMYFCASSEGGQGWQPQHFGDGTRLSIL.

V gene TRBV5-1 combines with J gene TRBJ2-2, with a tentative D call TRBD1 (6 bases). The CDR3 has 13 residues. Germline assignment: CDR1 SGHRS and CDR2 YFSETQ. With 3 bases removed from V and 6 bases from J, the gap between germline ends came to 9 bases. For the CDR3, the DNA is TGCGCCAGCAGCTCACAGGGTCCCGGGGAGCTGTTTTTT. Translation: CASSSQGPGELFF.

V is TRBV9 and J is TRBJ2-1, with TRBD1 matching 12 bases. V trimming: 4 bases; J trimming: 6 bases; junction bases outside the gene matches: 8. Germline V CDR1 and CDR2: SGDLS, YYNGEE. The CDR3 is 16 amino acids. The CDR3 spells CASSKTGTGGFNEQFF. The CDR3 region has the DNA TGTGCCAGCAGCAAGACCGGGACAGGGGGCTTCAATGAGCAGTTCTTC.

V gene TRBV6-5 combines with J gene TRBJ2-7, with 9 bases lining up with TRBD1. Per the germline V gene, CDR1 is MNHEY and CDR2 is SVGAGI. The CDR3 length is 15 residues. J was trimmed by 0 bases and V by 2 bases; bases with no gene match: 2. For the CDR3, the DNA is TGTGCCAGCAGTTACGGGACAGGGCCCTCCTACGAGCAGTACTTC. It codes for CASSYGTGPSYEQYF.

This chain joins TRBV5-1 and TRBJ2-3; 9 nucleotides line up with TRBD2. Germline lookup yields CDR1 SGHRS and CDR2 YFSETQ. V dropped 2 bases and J dropped 3; count of bases not matched to a gene: 4. The CDR3 consists of 15 residues. CDR3 sequence (DNA): TGCGCCAGCAGCTTTGGACTAGCGCGGACAGATACGCAGTATTTT. It translates to CASSFGLARTDTQYF.

The chain is built from TRBV7-9 and TRBJ2-1, with D possibly being TRBD2 (6 bases). There are 16 residues in the CDR3. V lost 6 bases and J 0 bases, leaving 15 bases between the germline ends. The V gene's germline CDR1 is SEHNR and CDR2 FQNEAQ (reference sequence). The CDR3 bases are TGTGCCAGCAGGGTGGGCGGGACCCACTCCTACAATGAGCAGTTCTTC. Translating gives CASRVGGTHSYNEQFF. The entire variable domain, with the rest obtained from reference TRBV7-9 and TRBJ2-1, is as follows: DTGVSQNPRHKITKRGQNVTFRCDPISEHNRLYWYRQTLGQGPEFLTYFQNEAQLEKSRLLSDRFSAERPKGSFSTLEIQRTEQGDSAMYLCASRVGGTHSYNEQFFGPGTRLTVL.